This T cell receptor (beta chain) came from a study of blood T cell repertoires in COVID-19. Across the study: From the United States, Italy and Spain came samples of acute and convalescent COVID-19.

Methods used by the authors: Using reference gene primer amplification, nucleated cell counts were estimated. Profiling relied on immunoSEQ multiplex PCR, and the TCRdb table lists in-frame clones only, not all of them. That table furnishes V, J and clone size, whereas the DNA furnished D and trimming. The sample has more than 65,000 clones; about 73% are singletons. This clone was detected only a few times. The CDR3 consists of 14 residues. CDR1 and CDR2 from the germline V gene are DFQATT and SNEGSKA (reference sequence). The trim removed 3 bases at V and 7 bases at J, leaving 9 bases unmatched. Sequencing was done on a sample of peripheral blood. The chain links TRBV20-1 to TRBJ1-1; 9 nucleotides line up with TRBD1. The clonotype was recovered from a woman aged 70-85 years with acute or convalescent COVID-19. CDR3 DNA: TGCAGTGCTAGTACTGGACAGGGGTACATTGAAGCTTTCTTT. Translation gives CSASTGQGYIEAFF.